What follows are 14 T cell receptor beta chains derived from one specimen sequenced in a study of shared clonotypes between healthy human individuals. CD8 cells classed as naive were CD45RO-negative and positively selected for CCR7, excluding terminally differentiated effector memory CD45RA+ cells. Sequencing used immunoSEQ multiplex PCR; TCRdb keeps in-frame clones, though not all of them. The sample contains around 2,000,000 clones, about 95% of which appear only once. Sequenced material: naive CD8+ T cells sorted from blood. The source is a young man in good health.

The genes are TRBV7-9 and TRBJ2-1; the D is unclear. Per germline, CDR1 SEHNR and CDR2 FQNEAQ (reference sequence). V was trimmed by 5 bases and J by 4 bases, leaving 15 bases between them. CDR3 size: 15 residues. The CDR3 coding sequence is TGTGCCAGCAGCCCTAGGTTTGCTGGATACAATGAGCAGTTCTTC. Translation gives CASSPRFAGYNEQFF.

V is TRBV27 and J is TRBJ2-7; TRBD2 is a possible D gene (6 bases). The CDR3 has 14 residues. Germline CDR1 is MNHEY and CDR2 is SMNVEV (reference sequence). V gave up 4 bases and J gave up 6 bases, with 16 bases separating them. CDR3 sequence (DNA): TGTGCCAGCAGTTCCACGGGTCGGGGAGGCGAGCAGTACTTC. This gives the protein CASSSTGRGGEQYF.

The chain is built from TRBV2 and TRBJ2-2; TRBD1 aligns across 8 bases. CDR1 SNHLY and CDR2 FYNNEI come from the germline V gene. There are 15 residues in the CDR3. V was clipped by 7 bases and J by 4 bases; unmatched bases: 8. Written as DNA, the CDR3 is TGTGCCAGCACCGAAAATACAGGGGGCACCGGGGAGCTGTTTTTT. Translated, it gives CASTENTGGTGELFF.

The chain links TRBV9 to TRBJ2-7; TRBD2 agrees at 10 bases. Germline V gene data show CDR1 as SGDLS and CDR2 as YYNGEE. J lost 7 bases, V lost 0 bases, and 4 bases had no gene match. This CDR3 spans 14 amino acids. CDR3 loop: CASSVAAGGVEQYF. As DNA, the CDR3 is TGTGCCAGCAGCGTAGCAGCGGGAGGGGTTGAGCAGTACTTC.

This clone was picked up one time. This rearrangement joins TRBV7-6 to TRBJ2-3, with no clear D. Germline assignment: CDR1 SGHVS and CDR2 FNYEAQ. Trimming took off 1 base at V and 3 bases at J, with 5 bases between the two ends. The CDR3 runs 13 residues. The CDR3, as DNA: TGTGCCAGCAGCTTAGATGGGACAGATACGCAGTATTTT. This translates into CASSLDGTDTQYF.

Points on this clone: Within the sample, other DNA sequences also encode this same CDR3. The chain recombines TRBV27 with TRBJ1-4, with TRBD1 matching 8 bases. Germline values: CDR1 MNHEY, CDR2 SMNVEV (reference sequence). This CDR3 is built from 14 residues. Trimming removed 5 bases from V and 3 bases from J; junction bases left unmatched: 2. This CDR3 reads CASSRTGSNEKLFF. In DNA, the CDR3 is TGTGCCAGCAGTCGGACAGGGTCTAATGAAAAACTGTTTTTT.

CDR3 nucleotides: TGTGCCAGCAGGCAGGGACCTCAAGAGACCCAGTACTTC. Encoded protein: CASRQGPQETQYF. V gene TRBV14 combines with J gene TRBJ2-5; D may match TRBD1 or TRBD2 (5 bases each). Germline V lookup: CDR1 SGHDN, CDR2 FVKESK. The V gene lost 6 bases and the J gene lost 2 bases, with 10 bases spanning the gap. The CDR3 spans 13 residues.

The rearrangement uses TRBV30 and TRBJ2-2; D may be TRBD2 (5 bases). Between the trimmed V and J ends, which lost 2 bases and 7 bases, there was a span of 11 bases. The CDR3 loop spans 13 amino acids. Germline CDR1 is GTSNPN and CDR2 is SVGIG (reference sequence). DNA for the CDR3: TGTGCCTGGAGTCGGGGAGTTGACGGGGAGCTGTTTTTT. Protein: CAWSRGVDGELFF.

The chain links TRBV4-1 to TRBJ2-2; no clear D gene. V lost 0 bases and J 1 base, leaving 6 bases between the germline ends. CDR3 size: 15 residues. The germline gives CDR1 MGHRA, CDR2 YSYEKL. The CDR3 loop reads CASSQEWGNTGELFF. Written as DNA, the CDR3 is TGCGCCAGCAGCCAAGAATGGGGGAACACCGGGGAGCTGTTTTTT.

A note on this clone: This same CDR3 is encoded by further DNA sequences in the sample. This chain's CDR3 is CASSFPAGGSYEQYF. CDR3 sequence (DNA): TGTGCCAGCAGTTTTCCGGCGGGGGGCTCCTACGAGCAGTACTTC. The genes are TRBV28 and TRBJ2-7; 8 bases match TRBD2. The CDR3 sequence is 15 residues long. V was pared by 3 bases and J by 0 bases, with 4 bases of the junction left unmatched. CDR1 is MDHEN and CDR2 is SYDVKM in the germline V gene.

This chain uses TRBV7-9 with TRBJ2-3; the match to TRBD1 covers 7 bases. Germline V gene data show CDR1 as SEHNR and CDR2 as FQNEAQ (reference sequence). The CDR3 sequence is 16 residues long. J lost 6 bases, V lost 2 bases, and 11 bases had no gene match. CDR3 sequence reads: CASSLNKGAHSDTQYF. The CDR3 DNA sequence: TGTGCCAGCAGCTTAAACAAGGGGGCGCATTCGGATACGCAGTATTTT.

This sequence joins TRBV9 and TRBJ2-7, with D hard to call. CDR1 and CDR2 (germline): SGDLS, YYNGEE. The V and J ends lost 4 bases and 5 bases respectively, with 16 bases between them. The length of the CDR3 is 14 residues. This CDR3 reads CASSPSSPAHEQYF. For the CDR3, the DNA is TGTGCCAGCAGCCCTTCTTCCCCGGCCCACGAGCAGTACTTC. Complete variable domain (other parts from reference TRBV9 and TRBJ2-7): DSGVTQTPKHLITATGQRVTLRCSPRSGDLSVYWYQQSLDQGLQFLIQYYNGEERAKGNILERFSAQQFPDLHSELNLSSLELGDSALYFCASSPSSPAHEQYFGPGTRLTVT.

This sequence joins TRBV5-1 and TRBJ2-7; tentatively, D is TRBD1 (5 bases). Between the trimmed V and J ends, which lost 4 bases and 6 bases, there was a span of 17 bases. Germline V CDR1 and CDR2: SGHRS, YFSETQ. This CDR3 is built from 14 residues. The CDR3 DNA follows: TGCGCCAGCAGCGGAACAGGCCTCGTGGGCGAGCAGTACTTC. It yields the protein CASSGTGLVGEQYF.

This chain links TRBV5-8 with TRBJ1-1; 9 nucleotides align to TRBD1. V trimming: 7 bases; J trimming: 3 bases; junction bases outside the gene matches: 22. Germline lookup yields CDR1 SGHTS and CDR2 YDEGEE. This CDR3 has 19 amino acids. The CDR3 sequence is CASQGTRPGQGYVDTEAFF. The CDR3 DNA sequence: TGTGCCAGCCAGGGGACTCGACCGGGACAGGGTTACGTGGACACTGAAGCTTTCTTT.